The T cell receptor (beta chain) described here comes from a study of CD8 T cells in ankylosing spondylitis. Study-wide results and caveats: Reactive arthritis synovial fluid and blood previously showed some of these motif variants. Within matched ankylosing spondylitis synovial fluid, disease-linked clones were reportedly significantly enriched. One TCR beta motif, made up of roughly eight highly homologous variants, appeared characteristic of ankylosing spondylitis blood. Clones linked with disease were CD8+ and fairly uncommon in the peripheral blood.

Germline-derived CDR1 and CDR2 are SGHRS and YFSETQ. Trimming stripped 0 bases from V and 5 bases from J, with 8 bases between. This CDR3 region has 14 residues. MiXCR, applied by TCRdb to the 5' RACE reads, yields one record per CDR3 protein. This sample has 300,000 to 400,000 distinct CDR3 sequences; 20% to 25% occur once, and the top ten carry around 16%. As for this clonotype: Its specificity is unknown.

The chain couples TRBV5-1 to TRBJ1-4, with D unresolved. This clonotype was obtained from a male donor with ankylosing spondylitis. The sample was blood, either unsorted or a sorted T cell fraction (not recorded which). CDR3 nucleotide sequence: TGCGCCAGCAGCTTGGGAGGCGAGAATGAAAAACTGTTTTTT. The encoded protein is CASSLGGENEKLFF.